This T cell receptor (beta chain) originates from a study of T cell changes during pregnancy in multiple sclerosis. The germline V gene has CDR1 SGHRS and CDR2 YFSETQ. V gave up 0 bases and J gave up 9 bases; unmatched junction bases: 6. This CDR3 comprises 15 residues. TCRdb keeps only in-frame clones here, not all; method: immunoSEQ multiplex PCR. The sample lists 90,000 to 120,000 clones, 92% seen once, with around 0.8% in the top ten. The gene calls are TRBV5-1 and TRBJ2-1; TRBD1 matches at 10 bases. The sequence came from a female donor in good health, enrolled as a control in a pregnancy study. The input for sequencing was peripheral blood, taken in the third trimester of pregnancy. The CDR3 DNA reads as TGCGCCAGCAGCTTGGCCGAGACAGGGGGCAGTGAGCAGTTCTTC. Protein: CASSLAETGGSEQFF.